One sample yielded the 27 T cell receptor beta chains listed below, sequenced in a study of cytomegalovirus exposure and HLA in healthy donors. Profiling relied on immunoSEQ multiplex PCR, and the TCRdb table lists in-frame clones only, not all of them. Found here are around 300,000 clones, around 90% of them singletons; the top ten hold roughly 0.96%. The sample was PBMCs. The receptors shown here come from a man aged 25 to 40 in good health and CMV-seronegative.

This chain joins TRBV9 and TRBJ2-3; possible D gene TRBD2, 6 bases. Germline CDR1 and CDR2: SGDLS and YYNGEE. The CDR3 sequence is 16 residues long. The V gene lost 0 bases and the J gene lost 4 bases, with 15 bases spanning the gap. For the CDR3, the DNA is TGTGCCAGCAGCGTAGGGATAGCGGTGGCCGCAGATACGCAGTATTTT. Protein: CASSVGIAVAADTQYF.

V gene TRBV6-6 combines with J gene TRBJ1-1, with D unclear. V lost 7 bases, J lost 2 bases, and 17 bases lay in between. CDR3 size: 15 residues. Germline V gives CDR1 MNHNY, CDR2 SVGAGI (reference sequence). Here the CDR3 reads CASTPSSRVNTEAFF. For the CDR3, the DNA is TGTGCCAGCACCCCCTCATCGAGGGTTAACACTGAAGCTTTCTTT.

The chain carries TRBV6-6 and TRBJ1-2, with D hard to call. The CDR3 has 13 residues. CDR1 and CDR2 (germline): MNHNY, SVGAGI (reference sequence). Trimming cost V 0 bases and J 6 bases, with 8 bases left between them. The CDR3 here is CASSYSSENGYTF. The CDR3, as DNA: TGTGCCAGCAGTTACTCGAGTGAGAATGGCTACACCTTC.

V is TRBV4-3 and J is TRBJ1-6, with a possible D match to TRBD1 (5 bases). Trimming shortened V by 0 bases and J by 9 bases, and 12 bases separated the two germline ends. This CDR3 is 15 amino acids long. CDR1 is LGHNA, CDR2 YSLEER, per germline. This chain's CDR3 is CASSQDRGEGSPLHF. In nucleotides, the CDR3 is TGCGCCAGCAGCCAAGACCGGGGGGAGGGTTCACCCCTCCACTTT.

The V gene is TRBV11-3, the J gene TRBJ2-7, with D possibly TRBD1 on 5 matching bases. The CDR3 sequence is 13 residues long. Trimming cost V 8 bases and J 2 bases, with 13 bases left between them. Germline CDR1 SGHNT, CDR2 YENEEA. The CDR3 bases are TGTGCCAGCGACAGACGCCGACCCTACGAGCAGTACTTC. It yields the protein CASDRRRPYEQYF.

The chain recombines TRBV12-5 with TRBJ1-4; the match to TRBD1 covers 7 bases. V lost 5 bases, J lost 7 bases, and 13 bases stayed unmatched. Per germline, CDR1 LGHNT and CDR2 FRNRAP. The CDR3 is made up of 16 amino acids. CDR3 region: CASGPGTDGPVEKLFF. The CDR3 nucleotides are TGTGCTAGTGGTCCAGGGACAGATGGGCCTGTTGAAAAACTGTTTTTT.

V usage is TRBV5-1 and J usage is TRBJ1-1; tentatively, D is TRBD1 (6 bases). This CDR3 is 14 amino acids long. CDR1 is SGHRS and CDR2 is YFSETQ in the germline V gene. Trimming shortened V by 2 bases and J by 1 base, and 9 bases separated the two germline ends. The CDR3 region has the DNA TGCGCCAGCAGCTTACAGGGCCAGAACACTGAAGCTTTCTTT. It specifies CASSLQGQNTEAFF. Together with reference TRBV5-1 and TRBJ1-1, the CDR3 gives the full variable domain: KAGVTQTPRYLIKTRGQQVTLSCSPISGHRSVSWYQQTPGQGLQFLFEYFSETQRNKGNFPGRFSGRQFSNSRSEMNVSTLELGDSALYLCASSLQGQNTEAFFGQGTRLTVV.

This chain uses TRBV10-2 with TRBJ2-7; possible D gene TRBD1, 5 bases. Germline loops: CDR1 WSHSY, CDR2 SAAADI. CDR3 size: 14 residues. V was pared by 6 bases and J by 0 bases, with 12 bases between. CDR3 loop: CASRAGLSSYEQYF. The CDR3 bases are TGCGCCAGCAGAGCAGGGCTTAGCTCCTACGAGCAGTACTTC.

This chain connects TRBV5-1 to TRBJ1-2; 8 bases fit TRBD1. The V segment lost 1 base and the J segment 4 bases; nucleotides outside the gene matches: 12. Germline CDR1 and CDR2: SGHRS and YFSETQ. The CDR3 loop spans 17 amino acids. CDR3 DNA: TGCGCCAGCAGCTTGTCAGAAGGGACAGGAAAAACCTATGGCTACACCTTC. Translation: CASSLSEGTGKTYGYTF. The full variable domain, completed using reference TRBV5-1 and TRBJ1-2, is KAGVTQTPRYLIKTRGQQVTLSCSPISGHRSVSWYQQTPGQGLQFLFEYFSETQRNKGNFPGRFSGRQFSNSRSEMNVSTLELGDSALYLCASSLSEGTGKTYGYTFGSGTRLTVV.

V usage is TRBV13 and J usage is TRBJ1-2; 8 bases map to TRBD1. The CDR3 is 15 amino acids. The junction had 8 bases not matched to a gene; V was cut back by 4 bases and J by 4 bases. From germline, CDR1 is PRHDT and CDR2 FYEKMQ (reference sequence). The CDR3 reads CASSSGQATLYGYTF. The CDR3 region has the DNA TGTGCCAGCAGCTCGGGACAGGCGACTCTCTATGGCTACACCTTC.

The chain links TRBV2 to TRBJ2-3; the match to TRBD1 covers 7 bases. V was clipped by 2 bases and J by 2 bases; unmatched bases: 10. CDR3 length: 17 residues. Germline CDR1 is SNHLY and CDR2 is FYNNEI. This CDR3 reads CASSERGPGEHTDTQYF. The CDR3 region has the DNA TGTGCCAGCAGTGAAAGGGGGCCCGGGGAACACACAGATACGCAGTATTTT.

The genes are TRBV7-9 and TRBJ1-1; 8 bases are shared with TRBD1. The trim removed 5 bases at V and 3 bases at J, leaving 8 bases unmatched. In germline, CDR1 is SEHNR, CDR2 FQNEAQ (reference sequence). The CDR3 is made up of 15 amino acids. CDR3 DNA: TGTGCCAGCAGCAAAGTTCAGGGGGCGGACACTGAAGCTTTCTTT. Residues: CASSKVQGADTEAFF.

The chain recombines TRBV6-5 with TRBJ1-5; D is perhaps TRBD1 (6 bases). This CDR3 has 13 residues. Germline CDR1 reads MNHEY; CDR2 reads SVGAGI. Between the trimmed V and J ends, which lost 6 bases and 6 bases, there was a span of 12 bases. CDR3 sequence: CASRNRVGQPQHF. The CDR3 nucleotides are TGTGCCAGCAGGAACAGGGTCGGTCAGCCCCAGCATTTT.

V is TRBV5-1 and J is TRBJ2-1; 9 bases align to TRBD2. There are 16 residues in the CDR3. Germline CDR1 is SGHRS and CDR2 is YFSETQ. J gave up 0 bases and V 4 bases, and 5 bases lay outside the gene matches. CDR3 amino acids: CASSPSSGDSYNEQFF. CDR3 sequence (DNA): TGCGCCAGCAGCCCCTCTAGCGGGGACTCCTACAATGAGCAGTTCTTC. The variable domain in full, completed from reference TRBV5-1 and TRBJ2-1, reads KAGVTQTPRYLIKTRGQQVTLSCSPISGHRSVSWYQQTPGQGLQFLFEYFSETQRNKGNFPGRFSGRQFSNSRSEMNVSTLELGDSALYLCASSPSSGDSYNEQFFGPGTRLTVL.

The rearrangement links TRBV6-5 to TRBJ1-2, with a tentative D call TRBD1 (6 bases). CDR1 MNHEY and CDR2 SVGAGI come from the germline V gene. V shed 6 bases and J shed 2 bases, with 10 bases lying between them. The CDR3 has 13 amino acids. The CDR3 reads CASSTTGNYGYTF. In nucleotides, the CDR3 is TGTGCCAGCAGCACGACAGGAAACTATGGCTACACCTTC.

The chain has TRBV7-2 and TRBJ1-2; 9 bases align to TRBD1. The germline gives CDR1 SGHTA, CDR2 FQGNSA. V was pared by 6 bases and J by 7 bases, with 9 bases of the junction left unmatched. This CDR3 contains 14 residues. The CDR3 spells CASRKPGQGAGYTF. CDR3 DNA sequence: TGTGCCAGCAGAAAACCGGGACAGGGAGCTGGCTACACCTTC.

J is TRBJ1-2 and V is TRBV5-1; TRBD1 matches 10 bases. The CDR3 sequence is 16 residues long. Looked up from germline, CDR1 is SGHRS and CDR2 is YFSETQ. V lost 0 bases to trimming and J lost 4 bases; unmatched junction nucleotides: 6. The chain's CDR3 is CASSLDGTGVGYGYTF. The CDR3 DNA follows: TGCGCCAGCAGCTTGGATGGGACAGGGGTAGGCTATGGCTACACCTTC.

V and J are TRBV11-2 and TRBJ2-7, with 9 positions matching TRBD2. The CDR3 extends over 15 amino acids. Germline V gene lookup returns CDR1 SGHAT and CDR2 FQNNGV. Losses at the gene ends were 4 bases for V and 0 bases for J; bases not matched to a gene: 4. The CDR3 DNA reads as TGTGCCAGCAGCTCCCTAGCGGGGATCTCCTACGAGCAGTACTTC. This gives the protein CASSSLAGISYEQYF.

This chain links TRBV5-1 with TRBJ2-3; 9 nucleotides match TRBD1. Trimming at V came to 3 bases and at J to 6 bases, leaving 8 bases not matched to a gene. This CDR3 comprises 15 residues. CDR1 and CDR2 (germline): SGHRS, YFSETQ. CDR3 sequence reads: CASSWGQGRYDTQYF. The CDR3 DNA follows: TGCGCCAGCAGCTGGGGACAGGGACGATATGATACGCAGTATTTT.

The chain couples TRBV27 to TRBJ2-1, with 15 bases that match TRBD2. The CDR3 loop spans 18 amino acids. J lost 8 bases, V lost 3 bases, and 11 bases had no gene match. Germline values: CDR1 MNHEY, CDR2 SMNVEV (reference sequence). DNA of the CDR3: TGTGCCAGCAGTTTCGGACTAGCGGGGGGGCCAAGTAGCGATGAGCAGTTCTTC. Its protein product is CASSFGLAGGPSSDEQFF.

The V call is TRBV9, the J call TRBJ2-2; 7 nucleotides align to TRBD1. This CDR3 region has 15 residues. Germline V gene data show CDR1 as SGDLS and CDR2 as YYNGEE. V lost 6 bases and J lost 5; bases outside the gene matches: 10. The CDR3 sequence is CASTRTGVGTGELFF. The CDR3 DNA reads TGTGCCAGCACCAGAACAGGGGTGGGAACCGGGGAGCTGTTTTTT.

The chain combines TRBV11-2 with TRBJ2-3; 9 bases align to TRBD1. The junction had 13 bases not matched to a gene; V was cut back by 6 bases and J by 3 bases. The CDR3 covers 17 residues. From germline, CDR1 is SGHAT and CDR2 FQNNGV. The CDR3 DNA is TGTGCCAGCAGTTCAGCCCGGACAGGGGCCGTGACAGATACGCAGTATTTT. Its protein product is CASSSARTGAVTDTQYF.

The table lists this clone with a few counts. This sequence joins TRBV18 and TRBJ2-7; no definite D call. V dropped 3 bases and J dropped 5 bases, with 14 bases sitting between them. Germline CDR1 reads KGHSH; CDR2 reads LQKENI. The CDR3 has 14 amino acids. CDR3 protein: CASSPIGSSHEQYF. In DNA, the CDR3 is TGTGCCAGCTCACCCATTGGCAGTTCACACGAGCAGTACTTC.

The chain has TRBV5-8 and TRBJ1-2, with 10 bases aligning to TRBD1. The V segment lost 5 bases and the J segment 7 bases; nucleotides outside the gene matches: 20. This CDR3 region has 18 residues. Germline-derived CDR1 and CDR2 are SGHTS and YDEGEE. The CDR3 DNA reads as TGTGCCAGCAGGGAAGAACCGGGACAGGGGCTGTTAGATCCTGGCTACACCTTC. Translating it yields CASREEPGQGLLDPGYTF.

The CDR3 sequence: CASSDTGGTDTQYF. Written as DNA, the CDR3 is TGTGCCAGCAGTGATACGGGAGGCACAGATACGCAGTATTTT. The chain employs TRBV2 and TRBJ2-3; TRBD2 might be the D (6 bases). Trimming removed 3 bases from V and 1 base from J, with 8 bases in between. Germline V gene data show CDR1 as SNHLY and CDR2 as FYNNEI. There are 14 residues in the CDR3.

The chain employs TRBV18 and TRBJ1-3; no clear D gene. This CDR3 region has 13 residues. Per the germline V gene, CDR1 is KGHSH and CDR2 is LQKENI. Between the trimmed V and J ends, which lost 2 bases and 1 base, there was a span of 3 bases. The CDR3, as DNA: TGTGCCAGCTCACCAACTTCTGGAAACACCATATATTTT. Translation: CASSPTSGNTIYF.

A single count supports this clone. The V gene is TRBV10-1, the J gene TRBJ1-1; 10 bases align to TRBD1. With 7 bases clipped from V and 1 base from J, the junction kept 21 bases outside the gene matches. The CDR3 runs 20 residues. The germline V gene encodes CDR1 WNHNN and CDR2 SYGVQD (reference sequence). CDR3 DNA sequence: TGCGCCAGCAATACCCTACCTGACAGGGGGCCTCGTGCTCCGAACACTGAAGCTTTCTTT. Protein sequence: CASNTLPDRGPRAPNTEAFF.